The T cell receptor (beta chain) described here comes from a study of CD8+ T cells in alopecia areata. General study findings and limits: More clonal than normal scalp was lesional scalp, particularly alopecia totalis/universalis. Normal skin's resident alphabeta T cells are sequenced alongside lesional scalp T cells.

Trimming removed 7 bases from V and 1 base from J, with 19 bases in between. Germline V gives CDR1 SGDLS, CDR2 YYNGEE. CDR3 length equals 16 residues. RNA, once extracted, was reverse transcribed into cDNA for use as the sequencing template. Profiling relied on immunoSEQ multiplex PCR, and the TCRdb table lists in-frame clones only, not all of them. The table lists about 110,000 clones, 59% of them singletons. This clone was counted only a few times. As yet, its antigen is unknown. Input material: CD8+ T cells sorted from blood. The genes are TRBV9 and TRBJ2-3, with D possibly being TRBD2 (5 bases). The receptor comes from a human donor in good health. The CDR3 region is CASSLGVGTGTDTQYF. The CDR3 DNA is TGTGCCAGCTCTCTCGGGGTAGGTACTGGCACAGATACGCAGTATTTT.